This TCR beta chain was obtained from a study of shared clonotypes between healthy human individuals. The study drew all its donors from Caucasian adults living in Nashville, Tennessee. CDR3 length: 16 amino acids. V lost 4 bases, J lost 5 bases, and 18 bases lay in between. Germline V CDR1 and CDR2: MNHEY, SVGAGI. Data came from immunoSEQ multiplex PCR; TCRdb stores just in-frame clones and leaves some out. The sample includes about 1 million clones, approximately 76% of them seen just once. This TCR was sampled from a man between 18 and 29 years old in good health. Sequenced material: memory CD4+ T cells sorted from blood. Subset here: CD45RA-negative fraction. This rearrangement joins TRBV6-5 to TRBJ1-5; tentative D call: TRBD1 (5 bases). The CDR3, as DNA: TGTGCCAGCAGTTCCCTTAGTTCCCGGGGCCATCAGCCCCAGCATTTT. This sequence encodes CASSSLSSRGHQPQHF.